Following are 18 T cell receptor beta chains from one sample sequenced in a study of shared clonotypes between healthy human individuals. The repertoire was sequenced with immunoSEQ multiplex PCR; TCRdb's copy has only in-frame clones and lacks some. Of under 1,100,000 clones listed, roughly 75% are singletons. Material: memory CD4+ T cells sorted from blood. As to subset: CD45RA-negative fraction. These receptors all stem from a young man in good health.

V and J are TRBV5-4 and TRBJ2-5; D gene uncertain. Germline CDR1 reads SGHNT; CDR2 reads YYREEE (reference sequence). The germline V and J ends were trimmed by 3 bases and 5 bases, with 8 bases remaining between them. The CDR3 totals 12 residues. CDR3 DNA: TGTGCCAGCAGCTCCCATTTGGAGACCCAGTACTTC. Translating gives CASSSHLETQYF.

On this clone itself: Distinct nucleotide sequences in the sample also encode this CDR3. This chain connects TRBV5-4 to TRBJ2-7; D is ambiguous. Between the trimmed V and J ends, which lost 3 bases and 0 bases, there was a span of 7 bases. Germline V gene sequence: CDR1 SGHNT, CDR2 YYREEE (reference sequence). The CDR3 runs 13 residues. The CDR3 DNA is TGTGCCAGCAGCTCTCGAAGCTCCTACGAGCAGTACTTC. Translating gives CASSSRSSYEQYF.

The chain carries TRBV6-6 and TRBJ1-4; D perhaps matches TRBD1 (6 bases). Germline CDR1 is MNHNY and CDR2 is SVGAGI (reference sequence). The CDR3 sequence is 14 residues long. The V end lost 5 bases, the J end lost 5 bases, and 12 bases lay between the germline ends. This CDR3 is CASSKSQGNEKLFF. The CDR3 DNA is TGTGCCAGCAGTAAGTCACAGGGAAATGAAAAACTGTTTTTT.

Here the CDR3 DNA reads TGTGCCAGCTCACAGATAGCGGGGGCCAAAAACATTCAGTACTTC. Amino acid sequence: CASSQIAGAKNIQYF. This chain connects TRBV18 to TRBJ2-4, with 8 bases identical to TRBD2. Unmatched junction bases numbered 3, after V lost 4 bases and J lost 1 base. Germline values: CDR1 KGHSH, CDR2 LQKENI. This CDR3 has 15 amino acids.

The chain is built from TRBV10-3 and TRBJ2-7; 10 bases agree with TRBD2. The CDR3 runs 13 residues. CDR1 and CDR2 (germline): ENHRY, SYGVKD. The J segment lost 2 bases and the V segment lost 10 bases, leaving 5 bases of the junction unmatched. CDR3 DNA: TGTGCCACCTTAGCGGGGGGCGCCTACGAGCAGTACTTC. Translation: CATLAGGAYEQYF.

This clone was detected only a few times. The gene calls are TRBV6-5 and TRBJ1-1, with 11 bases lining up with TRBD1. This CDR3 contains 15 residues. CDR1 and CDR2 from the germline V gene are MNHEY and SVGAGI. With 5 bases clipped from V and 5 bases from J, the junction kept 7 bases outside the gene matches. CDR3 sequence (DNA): TGTGCCAGCAGTAGTTGGACAGGGGGCGAGACTGAAGCTTTCTTT. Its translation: CASSSWTGGETEAFF.

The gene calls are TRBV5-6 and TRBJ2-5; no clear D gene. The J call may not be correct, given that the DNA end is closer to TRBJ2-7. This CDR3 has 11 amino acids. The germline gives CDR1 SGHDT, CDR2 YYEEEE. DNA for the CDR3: TGTGCCAGCAGCTCGGAGTACGAGCAGTACTTC. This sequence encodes CASSSEYEQYF.

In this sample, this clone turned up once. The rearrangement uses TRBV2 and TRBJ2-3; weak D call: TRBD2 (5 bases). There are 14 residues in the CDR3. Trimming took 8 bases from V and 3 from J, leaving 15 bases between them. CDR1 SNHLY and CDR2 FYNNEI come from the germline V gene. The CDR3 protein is CASASLAQTDTQYF. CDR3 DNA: TGTGCCAGCGCTAGCCTCGCCCAAACAGATACGCAGTATTTT.

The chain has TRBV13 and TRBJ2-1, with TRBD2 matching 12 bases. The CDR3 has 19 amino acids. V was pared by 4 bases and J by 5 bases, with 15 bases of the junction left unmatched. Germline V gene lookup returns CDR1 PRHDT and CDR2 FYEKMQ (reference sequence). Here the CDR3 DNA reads TGTGCCAGCAGCTCCCGGACAGGGGGGTGGACTAGCGGGAACAATGAGCAGTTCTTC. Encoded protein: CASSSRTGGWTSGNNEQFF.

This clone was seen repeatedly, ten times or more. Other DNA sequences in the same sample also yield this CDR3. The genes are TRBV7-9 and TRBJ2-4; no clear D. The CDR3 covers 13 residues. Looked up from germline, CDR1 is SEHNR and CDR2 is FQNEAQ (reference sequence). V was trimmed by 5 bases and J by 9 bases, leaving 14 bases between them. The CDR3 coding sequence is TGTGCCAGCAGCGAGACGAGGACCGGCATTCAGTACTTC. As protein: CASSETRTGIQYF. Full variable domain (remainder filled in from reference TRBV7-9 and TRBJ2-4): DTGVSQNPRHKITKRGQNVTFRCDPISEHNRLYWYRQTLGQGPEFLTYFQNEAQLEKSRLLSDRFSAERPKGSFSTLEIQRTEQGDSAMYLCASSETRTGIQYFGAGTRLSVL.

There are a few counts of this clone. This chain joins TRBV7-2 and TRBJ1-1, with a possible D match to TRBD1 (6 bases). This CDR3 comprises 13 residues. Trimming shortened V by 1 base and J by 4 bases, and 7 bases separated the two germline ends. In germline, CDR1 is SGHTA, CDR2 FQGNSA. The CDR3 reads CASSLEGGTEAFF. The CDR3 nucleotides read TGTGCCAGCAGCTTAGAAGGGGGCACTGAAGCTTTCTTT.

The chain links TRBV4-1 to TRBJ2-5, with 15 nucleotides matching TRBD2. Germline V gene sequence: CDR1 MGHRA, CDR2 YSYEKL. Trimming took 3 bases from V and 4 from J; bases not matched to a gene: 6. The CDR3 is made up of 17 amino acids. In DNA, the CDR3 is TGCGCCAGCAGCCAGGGTGGGACTAGCGGGGGGATAGAGACCCAGTACTTC. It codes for CASSQGGTSGGIETQYF.

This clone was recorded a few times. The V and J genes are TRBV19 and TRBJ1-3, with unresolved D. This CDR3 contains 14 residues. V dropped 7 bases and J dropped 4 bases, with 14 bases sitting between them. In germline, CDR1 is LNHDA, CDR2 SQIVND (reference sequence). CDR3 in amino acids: CASIKTTAGNTIYF. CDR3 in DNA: TGTGCCAGTATTAAGACCACGGCGGGAAACACCATATATTTT.

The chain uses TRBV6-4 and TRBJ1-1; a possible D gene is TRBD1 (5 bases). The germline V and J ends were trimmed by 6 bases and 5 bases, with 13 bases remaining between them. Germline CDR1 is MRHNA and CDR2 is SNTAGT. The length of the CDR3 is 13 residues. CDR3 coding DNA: TGTGCCAGCAGCAGGGAGTTCGATACTGAAGCTTTCTTT. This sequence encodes CASSREFDTEAFF.

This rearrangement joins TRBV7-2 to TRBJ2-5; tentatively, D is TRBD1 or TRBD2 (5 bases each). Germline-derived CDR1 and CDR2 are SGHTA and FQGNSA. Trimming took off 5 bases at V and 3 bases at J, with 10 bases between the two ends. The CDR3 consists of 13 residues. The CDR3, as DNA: TGTGCCAGCAGCACGGGACCAAAAGAGACCCAGTACTTC. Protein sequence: CASSTGPKETQYF.

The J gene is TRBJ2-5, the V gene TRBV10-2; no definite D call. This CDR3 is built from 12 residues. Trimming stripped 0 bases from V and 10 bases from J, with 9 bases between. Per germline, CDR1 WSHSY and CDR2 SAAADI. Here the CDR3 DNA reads TGCGCCAGCAGTGAGTCGGGATCCATCCAGTACTTC. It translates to CASSESGSIQYF.

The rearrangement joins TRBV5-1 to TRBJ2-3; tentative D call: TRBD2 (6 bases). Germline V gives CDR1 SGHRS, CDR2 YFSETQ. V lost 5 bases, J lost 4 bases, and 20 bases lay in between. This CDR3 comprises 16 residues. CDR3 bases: TGCGCCAGCAGTCGTACTAGCCGGGTGGGGTCAGATACGCAGTATTTT. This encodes CASSRTSRVGSDTQYF.

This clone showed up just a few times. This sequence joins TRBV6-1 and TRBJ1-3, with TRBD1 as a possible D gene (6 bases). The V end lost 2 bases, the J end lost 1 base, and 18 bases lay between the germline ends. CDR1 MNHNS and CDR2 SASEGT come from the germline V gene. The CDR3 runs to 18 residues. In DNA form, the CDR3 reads TGTGCCAGCAGTGAACCGGGGGCCCCGACGGGTTCTGGAAACACCATATATTTT. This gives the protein CASSEPGAPTGSGNTIYF.